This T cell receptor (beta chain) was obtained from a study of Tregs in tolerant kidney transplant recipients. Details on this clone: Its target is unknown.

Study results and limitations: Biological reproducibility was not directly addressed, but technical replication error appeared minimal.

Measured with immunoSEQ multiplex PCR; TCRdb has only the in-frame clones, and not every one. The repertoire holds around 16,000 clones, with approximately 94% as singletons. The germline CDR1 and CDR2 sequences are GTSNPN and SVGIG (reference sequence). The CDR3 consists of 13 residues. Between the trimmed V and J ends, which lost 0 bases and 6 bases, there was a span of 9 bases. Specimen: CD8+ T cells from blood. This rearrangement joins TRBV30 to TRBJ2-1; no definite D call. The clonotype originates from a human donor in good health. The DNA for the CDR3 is TGTGCCTGGAGTGTAGGTTTAAGCAATGAGCAGTTCTTC. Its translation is CAWSVGLSNEQFF.